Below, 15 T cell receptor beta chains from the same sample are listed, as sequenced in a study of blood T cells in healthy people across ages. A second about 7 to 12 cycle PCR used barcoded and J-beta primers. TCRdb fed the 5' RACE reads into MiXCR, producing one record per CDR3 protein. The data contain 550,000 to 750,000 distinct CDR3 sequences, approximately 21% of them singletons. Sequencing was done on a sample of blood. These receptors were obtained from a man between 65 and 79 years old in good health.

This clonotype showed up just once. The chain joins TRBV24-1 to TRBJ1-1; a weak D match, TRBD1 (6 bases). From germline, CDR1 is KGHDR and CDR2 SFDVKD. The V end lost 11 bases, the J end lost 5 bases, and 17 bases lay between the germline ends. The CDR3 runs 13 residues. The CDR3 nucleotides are TGTGCCAATAGCATAGCAGGGGAGACTGAAGCTTTCTTT. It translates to CANSIAGETEAFF.

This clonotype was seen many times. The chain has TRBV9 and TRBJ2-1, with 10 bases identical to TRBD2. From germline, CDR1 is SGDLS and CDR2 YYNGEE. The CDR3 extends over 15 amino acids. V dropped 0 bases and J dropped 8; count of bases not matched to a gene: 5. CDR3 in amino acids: CASSVDLAGVHEQFF. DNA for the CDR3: TGTGCCAGCAGCGTAGACCTAGCGGGAGTCCATGAGCAGTTCTTC.

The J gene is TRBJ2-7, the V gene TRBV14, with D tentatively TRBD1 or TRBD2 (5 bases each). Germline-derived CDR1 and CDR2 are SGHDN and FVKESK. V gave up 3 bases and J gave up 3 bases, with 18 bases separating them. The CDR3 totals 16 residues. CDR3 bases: TGTGCCAGCAGCCAGCTGGGGGTTTTCGGGAACTACGAGCAGTACTTC. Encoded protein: CASSQLGVFGNYEQYF.

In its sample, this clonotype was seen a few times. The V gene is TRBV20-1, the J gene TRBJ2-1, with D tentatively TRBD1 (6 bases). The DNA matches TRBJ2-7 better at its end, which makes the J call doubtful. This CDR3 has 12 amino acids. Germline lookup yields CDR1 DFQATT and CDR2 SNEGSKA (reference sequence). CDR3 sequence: CSARATGFEQYF. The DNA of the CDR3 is TGCAGTGCTAGGGCAACAGGGTTCGAGCAGTACTTC.

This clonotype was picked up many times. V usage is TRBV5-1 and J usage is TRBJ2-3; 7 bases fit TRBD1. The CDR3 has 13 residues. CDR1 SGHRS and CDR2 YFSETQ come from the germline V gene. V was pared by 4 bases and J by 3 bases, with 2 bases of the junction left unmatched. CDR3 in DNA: TGCGCCAGCAGCATACAGGGGACAGATACGCAGTATTTT. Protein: CASSIQGTDTQYF.

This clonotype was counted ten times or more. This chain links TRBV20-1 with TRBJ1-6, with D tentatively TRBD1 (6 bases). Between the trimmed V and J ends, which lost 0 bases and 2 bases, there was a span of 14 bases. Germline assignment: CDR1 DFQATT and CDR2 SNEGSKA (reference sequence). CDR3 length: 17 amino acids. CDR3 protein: CSARDPGELTYNSPLHF. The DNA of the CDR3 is TGCAGTGCTAGAGATCCAGGGGAGTTGACCTATAATTCACCCCTCCACTTT.

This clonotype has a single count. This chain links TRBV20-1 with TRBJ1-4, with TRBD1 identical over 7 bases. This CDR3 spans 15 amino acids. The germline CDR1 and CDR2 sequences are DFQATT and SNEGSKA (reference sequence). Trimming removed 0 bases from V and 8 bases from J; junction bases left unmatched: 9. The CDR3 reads CSARDGARGSEKLFF. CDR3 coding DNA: TGCAGTGCTAGAGATGGGGCCAGGGGGTCCGAAAAACTGTTTTTT.

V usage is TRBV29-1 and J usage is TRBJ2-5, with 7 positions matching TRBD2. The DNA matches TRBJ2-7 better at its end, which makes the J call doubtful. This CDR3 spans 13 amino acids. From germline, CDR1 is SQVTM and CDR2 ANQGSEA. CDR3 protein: CSVKGRELHEQYF. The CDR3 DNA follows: TGCAGCGTTAAGGGGCGGGAGCTCCACGAGCAGTACTTC.

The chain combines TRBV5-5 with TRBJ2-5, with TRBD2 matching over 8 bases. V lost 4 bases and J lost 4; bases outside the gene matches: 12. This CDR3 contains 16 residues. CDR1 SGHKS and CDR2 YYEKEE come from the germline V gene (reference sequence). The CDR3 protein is CASSPGTSGGLETQYF. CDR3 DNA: TGTGCCAGCAGCCCCGGGACTAGTGGGGGTTTAGAGACCCAGTACTTC.

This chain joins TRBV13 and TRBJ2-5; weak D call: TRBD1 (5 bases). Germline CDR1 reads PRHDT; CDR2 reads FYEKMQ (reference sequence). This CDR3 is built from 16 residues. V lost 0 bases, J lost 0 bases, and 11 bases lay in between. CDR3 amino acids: CASSLGGAQYQETQYF. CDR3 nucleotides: TGTGCCAGCAGCTTAGGTGGGGCTCAGTACCAAGAGACCCAGTACTTC. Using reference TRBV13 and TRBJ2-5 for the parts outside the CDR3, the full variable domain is AAGVIQSPRHLIKEKRETATLKCYPIPRHDTVYWYQQGPGQDPQFLISFYEKMQSDKGSIPDRFSAQQFSDYHSELNMSSLELGDSALYFCASSLGGAQYQETQYFGPGTRLLVL.

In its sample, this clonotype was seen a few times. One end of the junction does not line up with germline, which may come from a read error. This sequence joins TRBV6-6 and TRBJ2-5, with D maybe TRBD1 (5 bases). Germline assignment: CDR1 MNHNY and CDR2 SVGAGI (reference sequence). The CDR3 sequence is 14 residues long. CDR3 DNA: TGTGCCAGCAGTTACGGGGCTAACCACGAGACCCAGTACTTC. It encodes CASSYGANHETQYF.

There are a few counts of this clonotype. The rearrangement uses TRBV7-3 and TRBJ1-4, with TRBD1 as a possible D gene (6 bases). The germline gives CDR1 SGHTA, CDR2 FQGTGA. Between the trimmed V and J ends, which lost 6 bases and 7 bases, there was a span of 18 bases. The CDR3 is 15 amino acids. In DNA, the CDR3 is TGTGCCAGCAGGTCCTCAGGGGCGGTATTTGAAAAACTGTTTTTT. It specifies CASRSSGAVFEKLFF.

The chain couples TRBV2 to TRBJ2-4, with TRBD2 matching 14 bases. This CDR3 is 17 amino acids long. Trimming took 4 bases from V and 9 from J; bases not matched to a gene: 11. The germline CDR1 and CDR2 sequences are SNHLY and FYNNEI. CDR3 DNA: TGTGCCAGCAGTGCGGGACTAGCGGGAGAAGGGGGAAGCATTCAGTACTTC. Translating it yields CASSAGLAGEGGSIQYF.

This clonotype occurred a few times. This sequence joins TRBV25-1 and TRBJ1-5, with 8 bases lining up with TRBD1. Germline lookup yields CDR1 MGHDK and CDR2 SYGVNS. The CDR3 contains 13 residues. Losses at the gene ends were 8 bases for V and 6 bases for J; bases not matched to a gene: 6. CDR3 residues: CASGGQERQPQHF. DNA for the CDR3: TGTGCCAGCGGGGGACAGGAGCGTCAGCCCCAGCATTTT.

CDR3 nucleotides: TGCGCCAGCAGCCAAAGGGACAGGGTGAACACGCAGTATTTT. Translated, it gives CASSQRDRVNTQYF. This chain joins TRBV4-1 and TRBJ2-3, with TRBD1 identical over 9 bases. The ends lost 2 bases at V and 9 bases at J; junction bases unmatched: 6. This CDR3 spans 14 amino acids. Per the germline V gene, CDR1 is MGHRA and CDR2 is YSYEKL.